These 3 T cell receptor beta chains originate from one sample sequenced in a study of cytomegalovirus exposure and HLA in healthy donors. TCRdb's copy holds only in-frame clones and misses some; the assay was immunoSEQ multiplex PCR. Among about 220,000 clones listed, about 89% were seen once. Sequencing used PBMCs. The receptor set was obtained from a woman under 30 in good health and CMV-seronegative.

This clone was seen only once. At one of its ends the junction is not consistent with the germline gene, which may arise from a read error. The gene calls are TRBV5-1 and TRBJ2-1; tentatively, D is TRBD2 (6 bases). The CDR3 is 15 residues long. Germline lookup yields CDR1 SGHRS and CDR2 YFSETQ. The CDR3 nucleotides read TGCGCCAGCGGCTTAGATTCGGGACTCCACGATGAGCAGTTCTTC. The encoded protein is CASGLDSGLHDEQFF. Full variable domain (outside the CDR3, taken from reference TRBV5-1 and TRBJ2-1): KAGVTQTPRYLIKTRGQQVTLSCSPISGHRSVSWYQQTPGQGLQFLFEYFSETQRNKGNFPGRFSGRQFSNSRSEMNVSTLELGDSALYLCASGLDSGLHDEQFFGPGTRLTVL.

J is TRBJ1-1 and V is TRBV18, with D possibly matching TRBD1 (5 bases). Germline V gene sequence: CDR1 KGHSH, CDR2 LQKENI. This CDR3 is built from 17 residues. V was clipped by 3 bases and J by 0 bases, with 17 bases between them. CDR3 sequence (DNA): TGTGCCAGCTCACCCCGGGGGGATACAGGAATGAACACTGAAGCTTTCTTT. Translating gives CASSPRGDTGMNTEAFF.

The rearrangement links TRBV14 to TRBJ1-2; D call uncertain. Deletions cut 1 base from V and 1 base from J, with 10 bases between. Germline V lookup: CDR1 SGHDN, CDR2 FVKESK. This CDR3 is built from 15 residues. CDR3: CASSQGLVGNYGYTF. The CDR3 region has the DNA TGTGCCAGCAGCCAAGGTTTGGTCGGTAACTATGGCTACACCTTC.